This T cell receptor beta chain was observed in a study of blood T cell repertoires in COVID-19. Generated by immunoSEQ multiplex PCR, the TCRdb table keeps only in-frame clones and is missing some. Of some 250,000 clones in the sample, around 90% were seen once. The sequencing input was peripheral blood. The origin of this receptor is a man between 60 and 70 years old who had recovered from COVID-19.

This CDR3 is CASSPGQTDHEKLFF. The CDR3 DNA sequence: TGTGCCAGCAGCCCCGGACAGACCGATCATGAAAAACTGTTTTTT. The chain is built from TRBV9 and TRBJ1-4, with D perhaps TRBD1 (6 bases). The CDR3 spans 15 residues. Trimming stripped 4 bases from V and 6 bases from J, with 16 bases between. Germline V gene lookup returns CDR1 SGDLS and CDR2 YYNGEE.